One sample yielded the 5 T cell receptor beta chains listed below, sequenced in a study of blood T cell repertoires in COVID-19 (dated by TCRdb to the early 2020s). Libraries were made using the immunoSEQ multiplex PCR assay. Sourced from immuneACCESS, this table was stored by TCRdb with only in-frame sequences that have V and J called. A share of the clones is absent; for the studies checked, an unresolved V gene accounts for under half, and the remainder has no known explanation. The sample table lists fewer than 250,000 clones, around four fifths of them with a count of one. Roughly 2.8% of the sample is taken by the ten largest. The material sequenced was peripheral blood. These receptors were taken from a man aged 50 or older with active or convalescent COVID-19.

The V gene is TRBV7-2, the J gene TRBJ2-7; D is possibly TRBD2 (6 bases). V was clipped by 5 bases and J by 2 bases, with 25 bases between them. The CDR3 consists of 18 residues. The germline CDR1 and CDR2 sequences are SGHTA and FQGNSA. The CDR3 DNA sequence: TGTGCCAGCAGCGCCTACCCAACCGGGACTTCCTTGCCCTACGAGCAGTACTTC. Amino acids: CASSAYPTGTSLPYEQYF. The variable domain in full, completed from reference TRBV7-2 and TRBJ2-7, reads GAGVSQSPSNKVTEKGKDVELRCDPISGHTALYWYRQSLGQGLEFLIYFQGNSAPDKSGLPSDRFSAERTGGSVSTLTIQRTQQEDSAVYLCASSAYPTGTSLPYEQYFGPGTRLTVT.

The V call is TRBV18, the J call TRBJ1-3; the D is unclear. The CDR3 totals 13 residues. Germline-derived CDR1 and CDR2 are KGHSH and LQKENI. V lost 2 bases, J lost 10 bases, and 12 bases lay in between. The CDR3 region has the DNA TGTGCCAGCTCACCAAAAAGCGTGGCGACCATATATTTT. It yields the protein CASSPKSVATIYF. Full variable domain (outside the CDR3, taken from reference TRBV18 and TRBJ1-3): NAGVMQNPRHLVRRRGQEARLRCSPMKGHSHVYWYRQLPEEGLKFMVYLQKENIIDESGMPKERFSAEFPKEGPSILRIQQVVRGDSAAYFCASSPKSVATIYFGEGSWLTVV.

This clone was seen at least ten times. This CDR3 is CAWRPEVGGMNTEAFF. The CDR3 nucleotides are TGTGCCTGGAGACCCGAGGTGGGTGGAATGAACACTGAAGCTTTCTTT. The V gene is TRBV30, the J gene TRBJ1-1; no firm D call. V lost 3 bases and J lost 0, with 17 bases in between. Germline loops: CDR1 GTSNPN, CDR2 SVGIG (reference sequence). This CDR3 contains 16 residues.

The chain uses TRBV24-1 and TRBJ2-5, with 7 nucleotides matching TRBD2. This CDR3 has 17 residues. Trimming cost V 0 bases and J 5 bases; bases outside gene matches: 11. The germline V gene has CDR1 KGHDR and CDR2 SFDVKD. In DNA form, the CDR3 reads TGTGCCACCAGTGATTTGGTCAGCGGGACCCCCCGGGAGACCCAGTACTTC. It specifies CATSDLVSGTPRETQYF.

This clone was observed a few times. The J gene is TRBJ2-2, the V gene TRBV7-9; 8 nucleotides agree with TRBD1. Trimming took 6 bases from V and 6 from J; bases not matched to a gene: 3. This CDR3 has 13 amino acids. CDR1 and CDR2 (germline): SEHNR, FQNEAQ (reference sequence). DNA for the CDR3: TGTGCCAGCAGACGGGACAGGTCCGGGGAGCTGTTTTTT. This translates into CASRRDRSGELFF.